The clone carrying this TCR beta chain was picked up one time. Its specificity is not known. At deep level, the assay was performed. Clones were sequenced by immunoSEQ multiplex PCR, and TCRdb holds only the in-frame ones, with some missing. Altogether roughly 1,600,000 clones are present, approximately 98.5% being singletons, with the ten largest covering around 0.33%. The data derive from a study of shared clonotypes between healthy human individuals. V was cut by 4 bases and J by 7 bases, with 13 bases left in between. This CDR3 is built from 13 residues. CDR1 is MDHEN, CDR2 SYDVKM, per germline. Study findings and constraints: Although depth was large, rarefaction showed that sequencing of the sorted subsets was incomplete.

Input material: naive CD4+ T cells sorted from blood. Subset denoted: CD45RA+ positively selected. This TCR derives from a man younger than 40 in good health. The chain has TRBV28 and TRBJ1-1, with unresolved D. The CDR3 protein is CASSSLRRGEAFF. The CDR3 nucleotides are TGTGCCAGCAGTTCCCTTCGGCGGGGTGAAGCTTTCTTT. Filled out from reference TRBV28 and TRBJ1-1, the complete variable domain reads DVKVTQSSRYLVKRTGEKVFLECVQDMDHENMFWYRQDPGLGLRLIYFSYDVKMKEKGDIPEGYSVSREKKERFSLILESASTNQTSMYLCASSSLRRGEAFFGQGTRLTVV.